This T cell receptor (beta chain) was found in a study of shared T cell receptors in the human thymus (dated by TCRdb to about 2021). Regarding the research as a whole: The study examined how self-reactive, shared T-cell receptor alpha chains are generated in the human thymus.

The CDR3 runs 15 amino acids, cysteine and phenylalanine included. The DNA shown is the 45-base CDR3, in frame from base 1. According to the germline V gene, CDR1 reads SGHTA and CDR2 reads FQGNSA. V is clipped by 1 base and J by 0 bases, and the sequence between their germline boundaries is 9 bases long. The library was produced with the immunoSEQ multiplex PCR assay. The source is immuneACCESS, and TCRdb retained only in-frame sequences with V and J called. Part of the clones is not carried over; for the studies checked, unresolved V genes explain less than half of this, and the remainder is unexplained. Here the sample has some 640,000 clones; 87% occur a single time. The leading ten clones occupy just under 0.0095% of the sample. About this clone itself: Its antigen is still unknown. No quality values exist for individual bases; no much larger clone is one base distant.

The same specimen was also included in a second study, on human thymus T cells. The second paper further reports: Donors were immunologically healthy infants undergoing open corrective cardiac surgery for congenital heart defects in Finland. The thymus tissue came from surgical resects taken out during corrective cardiac surgery. V and J gene segment usage appeared biased in both thymic and peripheral blood repertoires. The related research found that thymic TCR repertoires overlapped highly between unrelated individuals. The study characterized TCR alpha and beta repertoires from about 8 infant thymus samples and four related peripheral blood samples. The infant donors were roughly 7 to 244 days old, and the cohort included five or six males and two females. After being mechanically released from the tissue, thymocytes were kept at -70 degrees C in pellets of roughly 10-33 million cells. A QIAsymphony instrument was used to extract genomic DNA from the frozen cell pellets. TCRB and TCRAD loci were amplified from a standardized quantity of quality-controlled genomic DNA using the immunoSEQ multiplex PCR assay. The V(D)J region was spanned by amplicons of a length sufficient to cover the CDR3 and to identify V and J genes. The commercial immunoSEQ service was used to sequence amplicons on an Illumina platform. Primer bias and sequencing errors were corrected using previously described methods, and TCRAD and TCRB definitions followed the IMGT database. The repertoires were analysed using immunoSEQ Analyzer 3.0 and VDJTools for basic statistics, V/J segment usage, diversity estimates, rarefaction and pairwise overlap. Chao1, ChaoE, Efron-Thisted, Shannon and inverse Simpson indices were used to estimate diversity, which was also estimated on datasets down-sampled to the smallest sample. Repertoire overlap used strict matching of CDR3 nucleotide sequence, V gene and J gene, with Jaccard-based multidimensional scaling clustering. Thymus samples yielded on average approximately 800,000 unique TCRB clonotypes, compared with 80,000 to 85,000 from blood samples.

This clonotype originated in a boy younger than two with a congenital heart defect. Donor details come from another sample of the same person, matched by shared clones. This sequence uses TRBV7-2 and TRBJ1-1; the D gene assignment is ambiguous. The sample was thymocytes. The DNA is TGTGCCAGCAGCTTAGTTCGGGGTGTGAACACTGAAGCTTTCTTT. Translated, this is CASSLVRGVNTEAFF.